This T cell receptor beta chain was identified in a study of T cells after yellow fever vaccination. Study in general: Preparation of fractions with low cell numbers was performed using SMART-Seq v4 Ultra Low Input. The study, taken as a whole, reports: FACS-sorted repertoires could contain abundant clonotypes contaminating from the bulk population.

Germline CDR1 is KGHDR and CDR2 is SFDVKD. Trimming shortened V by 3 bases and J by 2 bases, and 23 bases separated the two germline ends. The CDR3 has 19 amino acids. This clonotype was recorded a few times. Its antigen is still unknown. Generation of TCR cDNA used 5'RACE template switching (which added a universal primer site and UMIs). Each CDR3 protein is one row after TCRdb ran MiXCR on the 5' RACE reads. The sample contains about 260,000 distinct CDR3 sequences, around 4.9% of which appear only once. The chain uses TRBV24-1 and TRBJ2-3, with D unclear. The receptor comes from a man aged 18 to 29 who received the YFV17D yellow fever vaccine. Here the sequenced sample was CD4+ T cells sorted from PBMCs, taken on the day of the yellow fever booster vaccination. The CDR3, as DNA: TGTGCCACCAGTGATACCCCTCCGTTGAGTAGCAGGTACACAGATACGCAGTATTTT. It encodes CATSDTPPLSSRYTDTQYF.